The entry that follows covers one T cell receptor beta chain sequence. Its cognate antigen is unknown. A template switching step contributed a universal primer site, while unique molecular identifiers were present in the cDNA. MiXCR, run by TCRdb on the 5' RACE reads, gives a single entry per CDR3 protein. The sample lists more than 350,000 distinct CDR3 sequences, around 9% occurring once. This CDR3 is 14 amino acids long. Germline V gene lookup returns CDR1 SGHAT and CDR2 FQNNGV. J lost 9 bases, V lost 5 bases, and 4 bases had no gene match. The sample belongs to a study of identical twins. Study-wide results and caveats: There is a chance that invariant MAIT and iNKT cells partially muddied zero-insertion analyses.

All donors were healthy Caucasians. This TCR derives from a woman between 50 and 59 years old in good health. What was sequenced was naive T cells sorted from blood. The chain has TRBV11-2 and TRBJ1-6; the match to TRBD1 covers 10 bases. The DNA for the CDR3 is TGTGCCAGCAGCCTCCGGGACAGGGGTTCACCCCTCCACTTT. Protein: CASSLRDRGSPLHF.